This entry describes one T cell receptor (beta chain). Additional DNA sequences in this sample encode the identical CDR3. The sample is drawn from a study of shared clonotypes between healthy human individuals. The CDR3 runs 15 residues. The germline V and J ends were trimmed by 0 bases and 4 bases, with 11 bases remaining between them. Per germline, CDR1 SGHRS and CDR2 YFSETQ. The assay used deep level. Several immunoSEQ 96-well plates shared each subset's DNA, each plate a replicate. Per the authors' pipeline: Without quality scores, immunoSEQ junctional reads could not be filtered like full-length reads. Using immunoSEQ multiplex PCR, the repertoire was profiled, and TCRdb retains in-frame clones only, with some absent. V and J calls and clone size follow that table, whereas D and trimming were derived from the DNA. The sample lists 2 million to 2.5 million clones; approximately 94% were seen once.

Those who donated, Caucasian adults without exception, all lived in Nashville, Tennessee. Input material: naive CD4+ T cells sorted from blood. Stated subset: CD45RA+ positively selected. The chain recombines TRBV5-1 with TRBJ1-5, with D perhaps matching TRBD1 (5 bases). This TCR was recovered from a man younger than 30 in good health. Written as DNA, the CDR3 is TGCGCCAGCAGCTTGGAGGGAAGGGGAAATCAGCCCCAGCATTTT. Translation: CASSLEGRGNQPQHF.